This record covers a single TCR beta chain. This clonotype was seen many times. Its antigen is currently not known. Base qualities are not recorded, but no much larger clone differs from it by a single base. TCRdb shows the sequencer as Illumina HiSeq 1500. TCRdb reanalyzed the raw reads on its own, using fastp at Q25 for trimming and MiXCR for clone calling, and kept in-frame beta chains. Each entry merges the rows of one CDR3 protein and shows their most common DNA and genes. Recorded for this sample are about 490,000 distinct CDR3 sequences; 16% of them occurred a single time. 24% of the sample is held by the ten biggest clonotypes. This sample was included in a study of T cell repertoires in cytomegalovirus infection (dated by TCRdb to about 2019). As for the study more broadly: Donor HLA type was relevant to the analysis, because carriage of CMV infection together with the matching HLA type was indicated by public TCR beta signatures. The paper as a whole reports these results and caveats: In both this cohort and an independent cohort of 352 donors, the cumulative frequency of public TCR beta family members distinguished carriers of CMV infection plus the relevant HLA type. The ex vivo response was dominated by HLA-C-restricted CMV-specific TCR beta clonotypes, which also provided the single most frequent clonotype in two of eight donors.

V trim: 3 bases; J trim: 6 bases; unmatched bases: 5. The CDR3 contains 14 residues, cysteine and phenylalanine counted. Only CDR3 DNA remains: 42 bases, in frame from the first base. Based on the germline V gene (reference sequence), the CDR1 and CDR2 sequences are MNHEY and SMNVEV. The chain is assembled from TRBV27 and TRBJ2-1, with 7 junctional bases fitting TRBD1. This clonotype originated in a human donor in good health (CMV status not recorded). Some clones in this sample may be carry-over from other donors' samples. The sequencing input was CD8+ T cells from PBMCs. CDR3 reads: CASSFEGALNEQFF. DNA sequence: TGTGCCAGCAGTTTTGAGGGGGCCCTCAATGAGCAGTTCTTC.